The clone carrying this TCR beta chain was counted once. This sample stems from a study of control samples from healthy donors and cancer patients. This CDR3 spans 17 amino acids. CDR1 is MNHEY and CDR2 is SMNVEV in the germline V gene (reference sequence). V shed 6 bases and J 6 bases; nucleotides not matched to a gene: 14. Some clones are missing from TCRdb's copy, which holds only in-frame ones; the method was immunoSEQ multiplex PCR. The table records 40,000 to 60,000 clones, around 87% of them present only once. The sequence was obtained from a man between 60 and 75 years old with head and neck cancer. The sequenced material came from PBMCs. The chain couples TRBV27 to TRBJ2-1; 10 positions match TRBD2. CDR3 DNA sequence: TGTGCCAGCAGCACACCCCTCGCTAGCGGGAGTTTCAATGAGCAGTTCTTC. Protein: CASSTPLASGSFNEQFF.